These 31 T cell receptor beta chains originate from one sample sequenced in a study of cytomegalovirus exposure and HLA in healthy donors. Sequencing used immunoSEQ multiplex PCR; TCRdb keeps in-frame clones, though not all of them. Seen here are 160,000 or so clones, 70% to 90% observed once, and the top ten hold around 2.5%. Sequenced material: PBMCs. These receptors all stem from a man under 40 in good health and CMV-seropositive.

The rearrangement uses TRBV19 and TRBJ2-1; perhaps TRBD1 as D (8 bases). The CDR3 has 15 amino acids. V shed 4 bases and J shed 7 bases, with 17 bases lying between them. Per the germline V gene, CDR1 is LNHDA and CDR2 is SQIVND (reference sequence). The CDR3 bases are TGTGCCAGTAGTACGGACAGGGAGGGTATTAATGAGCAGTTCTTC. Translated, it gives CASSTDREGINEQFF.

This chain connects TRBV5-4 to TRBJ1-6, with 8 positions matching TRBD1. The CDR3 loop spans 15 amino acids. The germline CDR1 and CDR2 sequences are SGHNT and YYREEE (reference sequence). J gave up 11 bases and V 3 bases, and 10 bases lay outside the gene matches. The CDR3 DNA is TGTGCCAGCAGCTCAGGGGGCGAAGTTGGAGCACCCCTCCACTTT. As protein: CASSSGGEVGAPLHF.

This clone was observed once. The chain joins TRBV11-1 to TRBJ2-2; 9 bases align to TRBD1. Trimming took 5 bases from V and 6 from J; bases not matched to a gene: 10. The germline V gene encodes CDR1 SGHAT and CDR2 FQDESV (reference sequence). This CDR3 is 16 amino acids long. CDR3 amino acids: CASSPRTGQGPGELFF. CDR3 sequence (DNA): TGTGCCAGCAGCCCGCGCACGGGACAGGGACCCGGGGAGCTGTTTTTT. The full variable domain, with the rest looked up from reference TRBV11-1 and TRBJ2-2, is EAEVAQSPRYKITEKSQAVAFWCDPISGHATLYWYRQILGQGPELLVQFQDESVVDDSQLPKDRFSAERLKGVDSTLKIQPAELGDSAMYLCASSPRTGQGPGELFFGEGSRLTVL.

The gene calls are TRBV6-5 and TRBJ1-4; a possible D gene is TRBD1 (6 bases). The CDR3 totals 16 residues. The V gene lost 4 bases and the J gene lost 5 bases, with 17 bases spanning the gap. Germline CDR1 MNHEY, CDR2 SVGAGI. The CDR3 DNA reads TGTGCCAGCAGTTTAGGGGCAGGGGCTTGGAATGAAAAACTGTTTTTT. Protein product: CASSLGAGAWNEKLFF.

This clone has just a few counts. This chain joins TRBV7-9 and TRBJ1-4; D perhaps matches TRBD1 (5 bases). This CDR3 is 15 amino acids long. V was trimmed by 3 bases and J by 5 bases, leaving 13 bases between them. Per germline, CDR1 SEHNR and CDR2 FQNEAQ (reference sequence). This CDR3 reads CASSFPRQGNEKLFF. In DNA form, the CDR3 reads TGTGCCAGCAGCTTTCCCCGCCAGGGAAATGAAAAACTGTTTTTT.

Concerning this clone: The germline gene is not matched at one end of the junction; a read error may be the cause. The chain links TRBV7-7 to TRBJ1-4; D is unresolved. The CDR3 consists of 14 residues. The germline V gene has CDR1 SSHAT and CDR2 FNYEAQ (reference sequence). The DNA of the CDR3 is TGTGCTAGCAGCCTTAACCCCGGGAATGAAAAACTGTTTTTT. Amino acids: CASSLNPGNEKLFF.

This chain uses TRBV7-9 with TRBJ2-7; no clear D. This CDR3 has 16 amino acids. The germline V and J ends were trimmed by 1 base and 2 bases, with 15 bases remaining between them. Germline lookup yields CDR1 SEHNR and CDR2 FQNEAQ (reference sequence). CDR3 nucleotide sequence: TGTGCCAGCAGCTTAGATCCTCCAGTTGGCCCCTACGAGCAGTACTTC. Translation gives CASSLDPPVGPYEQYF.

The chain links TRBV7-8 to TRBJ1-2, with 8 nucleotides matching TRBD1. The germline V gene has CDR1 SGHVS and CDR2 FQNEAQ. The CDR3 consists of 19 residues. J lost 5 bases, V lost 2 bases, and 19 bases had no gene match. CDR3 in amino acids: CASSLPMGGTGIREYGYTF. As DNA, the CDR3 is TGTGCCAGCAGCTTACCAATGGGCGGGACAGGAATCCGGGAATATGGCTACACCTTC. The complete variable domain, with remaining parts taken from reference TRBV7-8 and TRBJ1-2, reads GAGVSQSPRYKVAKRGQDVALRCDPISGHVSLFWYQQALGQGPEFLTYFQNEAQLDKSGLPSDRFFAERPEGSVSTLKIQRTQQEDSAVYLCASSLPMGGTGIREYGYTFGSGTRLTVV.

This CDR3 reads CASSERDRVYEQYF. The CDR3 coding sequence is TGTGCCAGCAGTGAAAGGGACAGGGTCTACGAGCAGTACTTC. This chain links TRBV2 with TRBJ2-7; 9 positions agree with TRBD1. With 2 bases clipped from V and 3 bases from J, the junction kept 2 bases outside the gene matches. Germline V gene data show CDR1 as SNHLY and CDR2 as FYNNEI. This CDR3 has 14 amino acids.

This chain joins TRBV7-3 and TRBJ2-1; 7 bases map to TRBD2. The CDR3 has 15 amino acids. Looked up from germline, CDR1 is SGHTA and CDR2 is FQGTGA. After removal of 3 bases from V and 0 bases from J, the junction contained 2 bases not matched to a gene. In DNA, the CDR3 is TGTGCCAGCAGCTTCAGCGGGGACTCCTACAATGAGCAGTTCTTC. Translated: CASSFSGDSYNEQFF.

This rearrangement joins TRBV9 to TRBJ2-5; 12 bases agree with TRBD1. V was pared by 3 bases and J by 5 bases, with 5 bases of the junction left unmatched. The germline CDR1 and CDR2 sequences are SGDLS and YYNGEE. The CDR3 is 15 residues long. This CDR3 reads CASSAGGQGAETQYF. CDR3 coding DNA: TGTGCCAGCAGCGCGGGGGGACAGGGGGCCGAGACCCAGTACTTC.

This clone has just one count. This chain links TRBV4-3 with TRBJ2-7; D possibly corresponds to TRBD2 (7 bases). V lost 0 bases and J lost 3, with 12 bases in between. This CDR3 is built from 15 residues. Germline CDR1 reads LGHNA; CDR2 reads YSLEER. CDR3 amino acids: CASSQDSGGDYEQYF. The CDR3 nucleotides read TGCGCCAGCAGCCAAGATTCGGGGGGCGACTACGAGCAGTACTTC.

The chain couples TRBV5-1 to TRBJ2-3; no reliable D call. Trimming took 6 bases from V and 0 from J, leaving 11 bases between them. The germline V gene has CDR1 SGHRS and CDR2 YFSETQ. This CDR3 is built from 14 residues. The chain's CDR3 is CASKSATSTDTQYF. The CDR3 coding sequence is TGCGCCAGCAAATCAGCGACTAGCACAGATACGCAGTATTTT.

This clone was seen only once. This chain uses TRBV4-3 with TRBJ2-1; 12 bases align to TRBD2. Trimming cost V 0 bases and J 7 bases; bases outside gene matches: 4. The germline gives CDR1 LGHNA, CDR2 YSLEER. This CDR3 has 16 residues. The CDR3 region has the DNA TGCGCCAGCAGCCAAGATCTAGCGGGGGGGCAGAATGAGCAGTTCTTC. It codes for CASSQDLAGGQNEQFF.

V and J are TRBV2 and TRBJ1-2; no reliable D call. With 7 bases removed from V and 3 bases from J, the gap between germline ends came to 18 bases. Germline CDR1 reads SNHLY; CDR2 reads FYNNEI. This CDR3 spans 15 amino acids. The DNA of the CDR3 is TGTGCCAGCAACGGGAGGTCCTCTGCTCACTATGGCTACACCTTC. The encoded protein is CASNGRSSAHYGYTF.

The rearrangement joins TRBV4-3 to TRBJ2-7; D may be TRBD2 (5 bases). V lost 0 bases, J lost 2 bases, and 14 bases lay in between. Germline loops: CDR1 LGHNA, CDR2 YSLEER. CDR3 length equals 16 residues. CDR3 protein: CASSQDQRELPYEQYF. In DNA, the CDR3 is TGCGCCAGCAGCCAAGATCAAAGGGAGTTGCCCTACGAGCAGTACTTC.

This clone appeared once. The chain carries TRBV9 and TRBJ1-4; D is unclear. The CDR3 runs to 15 residues. CDR1 is SGDLS and CDR2 is YYNGEE in the germline V gene. Trimming took 0 bases from V and 7 from J, leaving 13 bases between them. CDR3 residues: CASSVAGTRTEKLFF. The CDR3 DNA reads TGTGCCAGCAGCGTAGCAGGAACTAGGACTGAAAAACTGTTTTTT. The full variable domain, completed using reference TRBV9 and TRBJ1-4, is DSGVTQTPKHLITATGQRVTLRCSPRSGDLSVYWYQQSLDQGLQFLIQYYNGEERAKGNILERFSAQQFPDLHSELNLSSLELGDSALYFCASSVAGTRTEKLFFGSGTQLSVL.

V is TRBV7-3 and J is TRBJ2-2, with 7 nucleotides matching TRBD2. Germline V gene sequence: CDR1 SGHTA, CDR2 FQGTGA. Unmatched junction bases numbered 3, after V lost 5 bases and J lost 12 bases. The CDR3 extends over 11 amino acids. The chain's CDR3 is CASSGGEKLFF. The CDR3 nucleotides read TGTGCCAGCAGCGGGGGGGAAAAGCTGTTTTTT. The complete variable domain, with remaining parts taken from reference TRBV7-3 and TRBJ2-2, reads GAGVSQTPSNKVTEKGKYVELRCDPISGHTALYWYRQSLGQGPEFLIYFQGTGAADDSGLPNDRFFAVRPEGSVSTLKIQRTERGDSAVYLCASSGGEKLFFGEGSRLTVL.

The J gene is TRBJ1-5, the V gene TRBV6-1; TRBD1 might be the D (6 bases). This CDR3 has 15 residues. Trimming left V 4 bases short and J 4 bases short, with 14 bases between. Germline CDR1 and CDR2: MNHNS and SASEGT. CDR3 protein: CASSGTAKQNQPQHF. For the CDR3, the DNA is TGTGCCAGCAGTGGGACAGCTAAACAAAATCAGCCCCAGCATTTT.

Only one count was recorded for this clone. The chain combines TRBV6-1 with TRBJ2-5, with 9 bases fitting TRBD2. Germline CDR1 MNHNS, CDR2 SASEGT. Trimming cost V 0 bases and J 5 bases; bases outside gene matches: 7. There are 16 residues in the CDR3. CDR3 protein: CASSEAAGSGGETQYF. The DNA of the CDR3 is TGTGCCAGCAGTGAAGCTGCGGGGAGCGGGGGGGAGACCCAGTACTTC.

The genes are TRBV27 and TRBJ2-2, with no clear D. There are 14 residues in the CDR3. The germline V gene has CDR1 MNHEY and CDR2 SMNVEV (reference sequence). The ends were cut back, 3 bases at V and 3 bases at J, with 8 bases in the middle. The CDR3 coding sequence is TGTGCCAGCAGTTTTTCCCGGGACACCGGGGAGCTGTTTTTT. Translating it yields CASSFSRDTGELFF.

The chain couples TRBV6-5 to TRBJ2-7, with a tentative D call TRBD2 (6 bases). The CDR3 length is 15 residues. Trimming removed 8 bases from V and 5 bases from J, with 22 bases in between. Germline V gene lookup returns CDR1 MNHEY and CDR2 SVGAGI. This CDR3 reads CASSRRAAGSHEQYF. In nucleotides, the CDR3 is TGTGCCAGCTCTCGGAGGGCGGCGGGTTCCCACGAGCAGTACTTC.

The chain joins TRBV27 to TRBJ1-4; D is ambiguous. Between the trimmed V and J ends, which lost 3 bases and 8 bases, there was a span of 16 bases. The CDR3 is 15 amino acids. The germline V gene has CDR1 MNHEY and CDR2 SMNVEV (reference sequence). CDR3 region: CASSFYSPGGEKLFF. The CDR3 DNA reads as TGTGCCAGCAGTTTCTACAGCCCCGGTGGGGAAAAACTGTTTTTT.

This clone was recorded a few times. The V gene is TRBV2, the J gene TRBJ2-6; tentative D call: TRBD1 (6 bases). This CDR3 contains 15 residues. With 11 bases removed from V and 0 bases from J, the gap between germline ends came to 14 bases. From germline, CDR1 is SNHLY and CDR2 FYNNEI. This CDR3 reads CACQGQSSGANVLTF. The CDR3 nucleotides read TGTGCCTGCCAGGGGCAAAGCTCTGGGGCCAACGTCCTGACTTTC.

CDR3 residues: CASTPTGTYTDTQYF. Here the CDR3 DNA reads TGTGCCAGCACCCCTACAGGAACTTACACAGATACGCAGTATTTT. The chain carries TRBV5-6 and TRBJ2-3, with D maybe TRBD1 (5 bases). V dropped 6 bases and J dropped 2 bases, with 16 bases sitting between them. The length of the CDR3 is 15 residues. Germline V gene sequence: CDR1 SGHDT, CDR2 YYEEEE.

The chain links TRBV5-1 to TRBJ1-3; D perhaps matches TRBD1 (6 bases). The V gene's germline CDR1 is SGHRS and CDR2 YFSETQ. Trimming removed 6 bases at V and 4 bases at J, with 17 bases between. CDR3 length: 15 residues. The DNA for the CDR3 is TGCGCCAGCACCTCAACAGGGAGACTCGGAAACACCATATATTTT. Amino acids: CASTSTGRLGNTIYF.

J is TRBJ1-1 and V is TRBV7-2; tentatively, D is TRBD1 (6 bases). The germline V gene has CDR1 SGHTA and CDR2 FQGNSA. Trimming left V 7 bases short and J 1 base short, with 13 bases between. The CDR3 length is 14 residues. The CDR3 sequence is CASTKGGANTEAFF. CDR3 sequence (DNA): TGTGCCAGCACCAAAGGGGGAGCGAACACTGAAGCTTTCTTT.

The rearrangement links TRBV4-3 to TRBJ2-1; 9 nucleotides align to TRBD2. Losses at the gene ends were 0 bases for V and 5 bases for J; bases not matched to a gene: 11. This CDR3 spans 18 amino acids. Looked up from germline, CDR1 is LGHNA and CDR2 is YSLEER. CDR3 coding DNA: TGCGCCAGCAGCCAAGAGGGGCCCTGGCGGGGGGGTAACAATGAGCAGTTCTTC. Translated: CASSQEGPWRGGNNEQFF.

The table lists this clone with a few counts. This chain uses TRBV5-8 with TRBJ1-3; perhaps TRBD1 as D (5 bases). Trimming took 4 bases from V and 0 from J, leaving 14 bases between them. Germline CDR1 reads SGHTS; CDR2 reads YDEGEE. This CDR3 has 16 residues. The CDR3 bases are TGTGCCAGCAGCGTGGAGGGGATTTACTCTGGAAACACCATATATTTT. It translates to CASSVEGIYSGNTIYF. The whole variable domain, remainder taken from reference TRBV5-8 and TRBJ1-3, is EAGVTQSPTHLIKTRGQQATLRCSPISGHTSVYWYQQALGLGLQFLLWYDEGEERNRGNFPPRFSGRQFPNYSSELNVNALELEDSALYLCASSVEGIYSGNTIYFGEGSWLTVV.

The chain links TRBV9 to TRBJ2-2, with D perhaps TRBD2 (5 bases). Trimming took 1 base from V and 1 from J, leaving 8 bases between them. CDR3 size: 15 residues. Germline CDR1 SGDLS, CDR2 YYNGEE. The CDR3 loop reads CASSVRGGNTGELFF. The CDR3 bases are TGTGCCAGCAGCGTAAGAGGAGGGAACACCGGGGAGCTGTTTTTT.

The chain uses TRBV9 and TRBJ2-3, with 8 bases matching TRBD2. V trimming: 1 base; J trimming: 4 bases; junction bases outside the gene matches: 5. Germline CDR1 SGDLS, CDR2 YYNGEE. This CDR3 is 15 amino acids long. The CDR3 protein is CASSVWRGAPDTQYF. DNA for the CDR3: TGTGCCAGCAGCGTATGGCGGGGGGCCCCAGATACGCAGTATTTT.